The 20 T cell receptor beta chains presented below share a single source sample, sequenced in a study of TET2 disruption in CD19-targeted CAR T cells. Treatment described: autologous CTL019 cells: CD19 CAR with 4-1BB and CD3 zeta domains. TCRdb's table, derived via immunoSEQ multiplex PCR, lists solely in-frame clones and lacks some. The sample holds 25,000 to 30,000 clones. These TCRs' antigens remain unknown. This specimen was CD8- CAR+ T cells sorted from cultured blood T cells, taken for CD19 CAR T cell therapy. Specified subset: CD8-negative CAR-positive T cells from the infusion product. The receptors here all came from a man in his 70s with chronic lymphocytic leukemia.

About this clone: The read ends 3 residues before the CDR3 terminus; that terminus is restored from the germline J gene. J is TRBJ1-2 and V is TRBV6-1; TRBD1 is a possible D gene (6 bases). Germline V CDR1 and CDR2: MNHNS, SASEGT. V lost 3 bases to trimming and J lost 7 bases, with 15 bases between them. The length of the CDR3 is 14 residues. The part of the CDR3 DNA that was read is TGTGCCAGCAGTGACGGAGCAGGGGTTGTTGGC. Translating gives CASSDGAGVVG. The complete CDR3 reads CASSDGAGVVGYTF.

A word on this clone: The read terminates 3 residues before the CDR3 end, so the remaining end is supplied by the germline J gene. The chain combines TRBV30 with TRBJ2-5; D might be TRBD1 (5 bases). Trimming took 3 bases from V and 1 from J, leaving 9 bases between them. This CDR3 is built from 13 residues. The germline CDR1 and CDR2 sequences are GTSNPN and SVGIG (reference sequence). The CDR3 is CAWSRASQETQYF. CDR3 DNA (partial): TGTGCCTGGAGCAGGGCCAGCCAAGAGACC.

Regarding this clone: The missing CDR3 end, 3 residues past where the read stops, is filled in from the germline J gene. At the DNA level, this CDR3 is encoded by other sequences in the same sample as well. The chain uses TRBV5-1 and TRBJ1-3; 8 nucleotides agree with TRBD1. The V and J ends lost 0 bases and 3 bases, in that order; junction bases with no gene match: 17. Germline CDR1 reads SGHRS; CDR2 reads YFSETQ. This CDR3 region has 20 residues. The CDR3 DNA, read in part, is TGCGCCAGCAGCTTGGGATCCCCCGGCAGGGGGCGAGTTTTTGGAAACACC. Protein: CASSLGSPGRGRVFGNT. The full CDR3 reads CASSLGSPGRGRVFGNTIYF.

Of note for this clone: The read falls 3 residues short of the CDR3 end, and the missing part is taken from the germline J gene. The rearrangement uses TRBV11-2 and TRBJ1-2; 9 bases are shared with TRBD1. Germline trimming cut 0 bases from V and 7 bases from J; bases unmatched to any gene: 6. CDR3 size: 15 residues. Germline lookup yields CDR1 SGHAT and CDR2 FQNNGV. The CDR3 loop reads CASSLEWGQGTGYTF. CDR3 bases read: TGTGCCAGCAGCTTAGAGTGGGGACAGGGTACTGGC. Variable domain in full (rest from reference TRBV11-2 and TRBJ1-2): EAGVAQSPRYKIIEKRQSVAFWCNPISGHATLYWYQQILGQGPKLLIQFQNNGVVDDSQLPKDRFSAERLKGVDSTLKIQPAKLEDSAVYLCASSLEWGQGTGYTFGSGTRLTVV.

With respect to this clone: Read sequence stops 3 residues before the CDR3 end, and the germline J gene provides the missing end. The V and J genes are TRBV12-3 or TRBV12-4 and TRBJ2-3; 8 bases are shared with TRBD1. The CDR3 runs 15 residues. The sequenced CDR3 bases are TGTGCCAGCAGTCAAGACAGGGGCGGCAGGGTGACG. Amino acids: CASSQDRGGRVT. The whole CDR3 is CASSQDRGGRVTQYF.

Details on this clone: The CDR3 extends 3 residues past the end of the read, so its final part is completed from the germline J gene. The chain is built from TRBV7-2 and TRBJ2-3; maybe TRBD2 (5 bases). Looked up from germline, CDR1 is SGHTA and CDR2 is FQGNSA. The CDR3 runs to 14 residues. Trimming pared 5 bases from V and 2 bases from J, leaving 11 bases between. The sequenced part of the CDR3 DNA is TGTGCCAGCAGCCCCGACTACCTCACAGATACG. This translates into CASSPDYLTDT. The whole CDR3 protein reads CASSPDYLTDTQYF.

In regard to this clone: The DNA ends 3 residues before the CDR3 does, and the rest of the CDR3 is filled in from the germline J gene. The chain is built from TRBV19 and TRBJ1-1; 9 bases are shared with TRBD1. CDR1 and CDR2 from the germline V gene are LNHDA and SQIVND (reference sequence). This CDR3 contains 15 residues. The chain's CDR3 is CASSIDGTGSYEAFF. The CDR3 DNA, read in part, is TGTGCCAGTAGTATAGACGGGACAGGGAGTTACGAG. Full variable domain (remainder filled in from reference TRBV19 and TRBJ1-1): DGGITQSPKYLFRKEGQNVTLSCEQNLNHDAMYWYRQDPGQGLRLIYYSQIVNDFQKGDIAEGYSVSREKKESFPLTVTSAQKNPTAFYLCASSIDGTGSYEAFFGQGTRLTVV.

A remark on this clone: The read falls 3 residues short of the CDR3 end, and the missing part is taken from the germline J gene. This chain joins TRBV9 and TRBJ1-1, with D hard to call. The CDR3 loop spans 14 amino acids. Trimming stripped 3 bases from V and 0 bases from J, with 9 bases between. Germline lookup yields CDR1 SGDLS and CDR2 YYNGEE. This CDR3 reads CASSARGLNTEAFF. The CDR3 bases that were read are TGTGCCAGCAGCGCTCGGGGATTGAACACTGAA.

Regarding this clone: The read is 3 residues too short to cover the CDR3 end, so that end is filled in from the germline J gene. The V and J genes are TRBV12-3 or TRBV12-4 and TRBJ2-1, with D tentatively TRBD2 (5 bases). Deletions cut 6 bases from V and 6 bases from J, with 12 bases between. The CDR3 is 13 amino acids. The CDR3 bases that were read are TGTGCCAGCAGGGGCCCTAGCAGCAATGAG. It is translated as CASRGPSSNE. The entire CDR3 is CASRGPSSNEQFF.

Concerning this clone itself: The read terminates 3 residues ahead of where the CDR3 ends, so the germline J gene completes it. The chain combines TRBV18 with TRBJ1-2; D remains ambiguous. The CDR3 runs 15 residues. Germline CDR1 is KGHSH and CDR2 is LQKENI. Partial CDR3 DNA: TGTGCCAGCTCACCAGGTAGGGTGTTTAGTTACGAC. Amino acid sequence: CASSPGRVFSYD. The whole CDR3 reads CASSPGRVFSYDYTF.

As for this clone: The read is 3 residues too short to cover the CDR3 end, so that end is filled in from the germline J gene. V usage is TRBV19 and J usage is TRBJ1-6; 7 bases agree with TRBD1. Trimming removed 5 bases from V and 11 bases from J; junction bases left unmatched: 12. There are 15 residues in the CDR3. The germline V gene encodes CDR1 LNHDA and CDR2 SQIVND (reference sequence). Here the CDR3 reads CASSSIQGQRPPLHF. The sequenced part of the CDR3 DNA is TGTGCCAGTAGTTCGATCCAGGGACAGCGCCCACCC.

As concerns this clone: The missing CDR3 end, 3 residues past where the read stops, is filled in from the germline J gene. V usage is TRBV7-6 and J usage is TRBJ2-1, with a possible D match to TRBD2 (5 bases). Germline V gene data show CDR1 as SGHVS and CDR2 as FNYEAQ. This CDR3 has 13 amino acids. The germline V and J ends were trimmed by 5 bases and 9 bases, with 14 bases remaining between them. The covered CDR3 bases are TGTGCCAGCAGCCCACAACTAGAATCTGAG. Translating it yields CASSPQLESE. In full, the CDR3 is CASSPQLESEQFF.

About this clone itself: The read terminates 3 residues before the CDR3 end, so the remaining end is supplied by the germline J gene. The chain employs TRBV5-1 and TRBJ2-1; the match to TRBD2 covers 11 bases. J lost 8 bases, V lost 5 bases, and 9 bases had no gene match. The CDR3 totals 15 residues. Per the germline V gene, CDR1 is SGHRS and CDR2 is YFSETQ. CDR3 DNA, as far as it was read: TGCGCCAGCAGGGTTACTAGCGGGGGCGAGGATGAG. It is translated as CASRVTSGGEDE. In full, the CDR3 reads CASRVTSGGEDEQFF.

With regard to this clone: The read is 3 residues too short to cover the CDR3 end, so that end is filled in from the germline J gene. J is TRBJ2-3 and V is TRBV25-1; 7 positions match TRBD2. The germline V gene encodes CDR1 MGHDK and CDR2 SYGVNS. The CDR3 is 13 amino acids. The part of the CDR3 DNA that was read is TGTGCCAGCAGGGTTGGGGGGGTCGAGACG. As protein: CASRVGGVET. In full, the CDR3 reads CASRVGGVETQYF.

Turning to this clone: The read ends 3 residues early relative to the CDR3; the germline J gene fills the gap. This chain joins TRBV6-2 or TRBV6-3 and TRBJ2-4; TRBD2 matches 7 bases. The germline CDR1 and CDR2 sequences are MNHEY and SVGEGT. The length of the CDR3 is 13 residues. The CDR3 region is CASSYPAGGTQYF. Partial CDR3 DNA: TGTGCCAGCAGTTACCCCGCCGGGGGGACT.

Concerning this clone: Read sequence stops 3 residues before the CDR3 end, and the germline J gene provides the missing end. The genes are TRBV27 and TRBJ1-4; D gene unclear. The CDR3 is 12 amino acids. Trimming left V 6 bases short and J 4 bases short, with 6 bases between. Germline lookup yields CDR1 MNHEY and CDR2 SMNVEV (reference sequence). The DNA read from the CDR3 is TGTGCCAGCAGGGACTTTAATGAAAAA. It is translated as CASRDFNEK. The CDR3, in full, reads CASRDFNEKLFF.

As concerns this clone: Read data end 3 residues before the CDR3 end; the end is taken from the germline J gene. The rearrangement joins TRBV5-1 to TRBJ2-3, with TRBD1 matching 8 bases. This CDR3 comprises 19 residues. V trimming: 1 base; J trimming: 5 bases; junction bases outside the gene matches: 18. Germline V gene data show CDR1 as SGHRS and CDR2 as YFSETQ. The covered CDR3 bases are TGCGCCAGCAGCTTGAGCCCGGCAGGGGGCGCGGTAATAGGAGATACG. Protein product: CASSLSPAGGAVIGDT. The whole CDR3 sequence reads CASSLSPAGGAVIGDTQYF.

The CDR3 DNA, read in part, is TGTGCCTGGAGTAAGCCGGGACAGGTCAATCAGCCT. This codes for CAWSKPGQVNQP. The complete CDR3 sequence is CAWSKPGQVNQPQYF. The V and J genes are TRBV30 and TRBJ2-4; 8 positions agree with TRBD1. The CDR3 end lies 3 residues beyond the end of the read and is filled in from the germline J gene. CDR1 is GTSNPN, CDR2 SVGIG, per germline (reference sequence). The CDR3 length is 15 residues.

Turning to this clone: The read falls 3 residues short of the CDR3 end, and the missing part is taken from the germline J gene. V usage is TRBV19 and J usage is TRBJ1-2; maybe TRBD1 (6 bases). Germline V gene lookup returns CDR1 LNHDA and CDR2 SQIVND (reference sequence). The V gene lost 9 bases and the J gene lost 5 bases, with 22 bases spanning the gap. The CDR3 totals 15 residues. The covered CDR3 bases are TGTGCCAGCGGGATTGGGCAGGGGAAGGAATATGGC. This translates into CASGIGQGKEYG. The CDR3 reads in full as CASGIGQGKEYGYTF.

As to this clone: The sequence runs out 3 residues before the end of the CDR3; the remainder is reconstructed from the germline J gene. This sample includes further DNA sequences coding for the same CDR3. The chain carries TRBV20-1 and TRBJ2-7; 8 bases align to TRBD1. CDR3 length: 13 amino acids. The germline V gene has CDR1 DFQATT and CDR2 SNEGSKA (reference sequence). Trimming removed 5 bases from V and 2 bases from J; junction bases left unmatched: 5. The sequenced part of the CDR3 DNA is TGCAGTGCTTCTAGACAGGGGACCTACGAG. Translated: CSASRQGTYE. The complete CDR3 sequence is CSASRQGTYEQYF.